This entry lists 15 T cell receptor beta chains sequenced from one sample in a study of T-cell memory formation after mild COVID-19. TCRdb reanalysed the 5' RACE reads using MiXCR and keeps one entry per CDR3 protein. This table holds around 90,000 distinct CDR3 sequences, about 14% found once. Sequencing was performed on PBMCs or a T cell subset sorted from them (not recorded which). Receptors originate from a man between 18 and 35 years old who had mild COVID-19 (a few samples of this study predate the infection). Cell type and time point are not known.

The V and J genes are TRBV6-5 and TRBJ1-1, with 7 positions matching TRBD1. This CDR3 contains 14 residues. Germline lookup yields CDR1 MNHEY and CDR2 SVGAGI. J gave up 4 bases and V 5 bases, and 7 bases lay outside the gene matches. For the CDR3, the DNA is TGTGCCAGCAGTCGACAGGGTGGGGGCACTGAAGCTTTCTTT. Translating gives CASSRQGGGTEAFF.

This clonotype was counted a few times. The chain joins TRBV6-5 to TRBJ1-1, with D perhaps TRBD1 (5 bases). The CDR3 extends over 14 amino acids. Germline CDR1 is MNHEY and CDR2 is SVGAGI. Trimming shortened V by 2 bases and J by 1 base, and 8 bases separated the two germline ends. The CDR3 nucleotides are TGTGCCAGCAGTTACGCCACAGGGAACACTGAAGCTTTCTTT. This translates into CASSYATGNTEAFF.

This clonotype was observed many times. The V call is TRBV5-1, the J call TRBJ2-1; D gene unclear. The V end lost 4 bases, the J end lost 6 bases, and 17 bases lay between the germline ends. The CDR3 sequence is 15 residues long. Germline assignment: CDR1 SGHRS and CDR2 YFSETQ. The CDR3 sequence is CASSTRRASGNEQFF. The CDR3 bases are TGCGCCAGCAGCACTCGACGGGCCTCGGGCAATGAGCAGTTCTTC.

This clonotype has only a few counts. The chain employs TRBV20-1 and TRBJ2-1; 12 nucleotides agree with TRBD2. The CDR3 length is 16 residues. The trim removed 6 bases at V and 5 bases at J, leaving 11 bases unmatched. In germline, CDR1 is DFQATT, CDR2 SNEGSKA (reference sequence). The CDR3 protein is CSALPVRLAGDNEQFF. In DNA, the CDR3 is TGCAGTGCCCTACCCGTCAGACTAGCGGGGGACAATGAGCAGTTCTTC.

In its sample, this clonotype was seen a few times. The rearrangement joins TRBV29-1 to TRBJ2-1; D might be TRBD2 (6 bases). V gave up 4 bases and J gave up 0 bases, with 22 bases separating them. The CDR3 has 18 residues. From germline, CDR1 is SQVTM and CDR2 ANQGSEA. CDR3 sequence (DNA): TGCAGCGTTGGTGGCCCTGGGGGGACCCCCGCCTCCTACAATGAGCAGTTCTTC. Its translation is CSVGGPGGTPASYNEQFF.

This chain joins TRBV5-1 and TRBJ2-3; 8 bases map to TRBD2. The germline V gene has CDR1 SGHRS and CDR2 YFSETQ. This CDR3 has 15 amino acids. Trimming cost V 1 base and J 0 bases; bases outside gene matches: 1. Written as DNA, the CDR3 is TGCGCCAGCAGCTTGAAGCGGGGGAGCACAGATACGCAGTATTTT. It encodes CASSLKRGSTDTQYF.

The chain uses TRBV5-1 and TRBJ2-4; 9 bases match TRBD1. V lost 2 bases, J lost 5 bases, and 2 bases stayed unmatched. This CDR3 has 14 residues. CDR1 and CDR2 from the germline V gene are SGHRS and YFSETQ. The CDR3 region is CASSLRTGENIQYF. DNA for the CDR3: TGCGCCAGCAGCTTAAGGACAGGGGAAAACATTCAGTACTTC. Together with reference TRBV5-1 and TRBJ2-4, the CDR3 gives the full variable domain: KAGVTQTPRYLIKTRGQQVTLSCSPISGHRSVSWYQQTPGQGLQFLFEYFSETQRNKGNFPGRFSGRQFSNSRSEMNVSTLELGDSALYLCASSLRTGENIQYFGAGTRLSVL.

This rearrangement joins TRBV4-3 to TRBJ1-6; D perhaps matches TRBD1 (5 bases). CDR3 length: 13 amino acids. Germline loops: CDR1 LGHNA, CDR2 YSLEER. Trimming cost V 0 bases and J 9 bases, with 6 bases left between them. The CDR3 here is CASSQDGGSPLHF. The CDR3 nucleotides read TGCGCCAGCAGCCAAGATGGGGGTTCACCCCTCCACTTT.

V is TRBV4-2 and J is TRBJ2-7; 7 bases map to TRBD1. CDR3 length: 13 residues. Germline-derived CDR1 and CDR2 are LGHNA and YNFKEQ. Trimming removed 3 bases from V and 7 bases from J; junction bases left unmatched: 6. CDR3 in DNA: TGTGCCAGCAGCCACACAGGGGCCGGGGAGCAGTACGTC. Its translation is CASSHTGAGEQYV.

The rearrangement uses TRBV5-6 and TRBJ1-1; 12 nucleotides match TRBD1. Unmatched junction bases numbered 4, after V lost 0 bases and J lost 4 bases. This CDR3 has 16 amino acids. From germline, CDR1 is SGHDT and CDR2 YYEEEE. The CDR3: CASSLVGQGASTEAFF. CDR3 nucleotides: TGTGCCAGCAGCTTGGTGGGACAGGGGGCTAGCACTGAAGCTTTCTTT.

This clonotype was picked up many times. This chain links TRBV6-2 or TRBV6-3 with TRBJ2-5, with D maybe TRBD1 (5 bases). There are 16 residues in the CDR3. V was shortened by 5 bases and J by 0 bases, with 16 bases between the two germline ends. CDR1 and CDR2 (germline): MNHEY, SVGEGT. CDR3 residues: CASSPRQGADQETQYF. The CDR3 coding sequence is TGTGCCAGCAGTCCCCGGCAGGGTGCGGACCAAGAGACCCAGTACTTC.

This rearrangement joins TRBV5-1 to TRBJ1-1; D ambiguous. Germline V gives CDR1 SGHRS, CDR2 YFSETQ. V was pared by 0 bases and J by 0 bases, with 9 bases between. The CDR3 is 15 residues long. The CDR3 DNA sequence: TGCGCCAGCAGCTTGGCCCTGGGGATGAACACTGAAGCTTTCTTT. It encodes CASSLALGMNTEAFF.

The chain has TRBV5-4 and TRBJ1-6; TRBD1 matches 8 bases. The CDR3 length is 16 residues. Per germline, CDR1 SGHNT and CDR2 YYREEE (reference sequence). Trimming at V came to 0 bases and at J to 9 bases, leaving 8 bases not matched to a gene. The CDR3 reads CASSLVGQGAASPLHF. The DNA of the CDR3 is TGTGCCAGCAGCTTGGTCGGGCAGGGGGCAGCTTCACCCCTCCACTTT.

A word on this clonotype: One end of the junction varies from germline; a read error may be responsible. V gene TRBV6-6 combines with J gene TRBJ1-4; no clear D gene. The CDR3 length is 12 residues. The germline V gene encodes CDR1 MNHNY and CDR2 SVGAGI (reference sequence). CDR3 sequence (DNA): TGTGCCAGCAGTTACTCGGTTCAGGAACCACGTTTT. Encoded protein: CASSYSVQEPRF.

CDR3 DNA sequence: TGCGCCAGCAGCCAAGAAGAGGCGGGGGGCTACGAGCAGTACTTC. It translates to CASSQEEAGGYEQYF. The chain employs TRBV4-3 and TRBJ2-7; 8 bases match TRBD2. Germline assignment: CDR1 LGHNA and CDR2 YSLEER. CDR3 length: 15 residues. The V segment lost 0 bases and the J segment 3 bases; nucleotides outside the gene matches: 4.